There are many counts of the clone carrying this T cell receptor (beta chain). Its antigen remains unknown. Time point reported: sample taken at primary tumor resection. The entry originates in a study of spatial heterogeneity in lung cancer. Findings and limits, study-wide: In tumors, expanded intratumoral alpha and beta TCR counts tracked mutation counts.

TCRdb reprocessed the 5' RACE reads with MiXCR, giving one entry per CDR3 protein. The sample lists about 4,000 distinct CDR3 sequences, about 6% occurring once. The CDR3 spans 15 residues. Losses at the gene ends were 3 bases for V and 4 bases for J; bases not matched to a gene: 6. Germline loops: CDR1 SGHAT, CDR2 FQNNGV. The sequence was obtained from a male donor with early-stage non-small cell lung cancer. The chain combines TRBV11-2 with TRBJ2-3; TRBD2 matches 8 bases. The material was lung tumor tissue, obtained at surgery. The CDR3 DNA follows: TGTGCCAGCAGCTTGGCGGGAGGCCGGGCAGATACGCAGTATTTT. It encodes CASSLAGGRADTQYF.